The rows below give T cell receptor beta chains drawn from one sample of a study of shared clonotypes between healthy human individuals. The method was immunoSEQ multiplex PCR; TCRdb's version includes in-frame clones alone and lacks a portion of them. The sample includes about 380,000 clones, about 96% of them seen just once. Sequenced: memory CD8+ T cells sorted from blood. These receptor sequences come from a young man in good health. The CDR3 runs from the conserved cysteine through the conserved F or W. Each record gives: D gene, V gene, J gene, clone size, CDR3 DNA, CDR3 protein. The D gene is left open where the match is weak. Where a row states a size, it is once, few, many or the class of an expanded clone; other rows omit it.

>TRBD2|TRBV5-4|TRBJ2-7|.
TGTGCCAGCAGCTTGGGGGGACTAGCGGCCTACGAGCAGTACTTC
CASSLGGLAAYEQYF
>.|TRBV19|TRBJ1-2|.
TGTGCCAGTAGGCTCCGGGACTTTTATAACTATGGCTACACCTTC
CASRLRDFYNYGYTF
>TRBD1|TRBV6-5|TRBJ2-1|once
TGTGCCAGCAGTTACGGGACAGGGGGCGGTGGTAATGAGCAGTTCTTC
CASSYGTGGGGNEQFF
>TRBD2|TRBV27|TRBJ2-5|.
TGTGCCAGCAGTCCCCCGGGACTAGCGGGGAAGACCCAGTACTTC
CASSPPGLAGKTQYF
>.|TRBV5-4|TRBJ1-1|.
TGTGCCAGCAGCTTGGAGACAGCAAACACTGAAGCTTTCTTT
CASSLETANTEAFF
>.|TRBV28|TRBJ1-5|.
TGTGCCAGCAGTTATGGCCCCCAAGGGGGTCTGAGCAATCAGCCCCAGCATTTT
CASSYGPQGGLSNQPQHF
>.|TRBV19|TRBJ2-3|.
TGTGCCAGTAGCCAGACCGAAGAGCGTCGGTATTTT
CASSQTEERRYF
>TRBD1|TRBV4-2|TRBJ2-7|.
TGTGCCAGCAGCCAAGATGGCACAGGGGCTCCCTACGAGCAGTACTTC
CASSQDGTGAPYEQYF
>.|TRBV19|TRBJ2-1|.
TGTGCCAGTAGCCCTGACGTCCAAAATGAGCAGTTCTTC
CASSPDVQNEQFF
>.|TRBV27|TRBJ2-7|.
TGTGCCAGCAGTTTAGAGGGCCGCACCTACGAGCAGTACTTC
CASSLEGRTYEQYF
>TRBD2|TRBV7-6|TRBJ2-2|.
TGTGCCAGCAGCTTAGGGACTAGATACGTGCCGAACACCGGGGAGCTGTTTTTT
CASSLGTRYVPNTGELFF
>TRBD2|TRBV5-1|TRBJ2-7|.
TGCGCCAGCAGCATTGGCTCTAGCGGGAGTGTGGAGCAGTACTTC
CASSIGSSGSVEQYF
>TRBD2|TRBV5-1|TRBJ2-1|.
TGCGCCAGCAGCTCGGGGACTAGCGGGACCATAAAGGACAATGAGCAGTTCTTC
CASSSGTSGTIKDNEQFF
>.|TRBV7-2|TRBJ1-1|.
TGTGCCAGCAGCTTATGGGGGAGACCTGAAGCTTTCTTT
CASSLWGRPEAFF